One and the same sample provided the 20 T cell receptor beta chains below, sequenced in a study of PD-L1 blockade in urothelial cancer. Libraries were prepared by immunoSEQ multiplex PCR; TCRdb keeps only in-frame clonotypes and omits some of them. The sample includes about 40,000 clones, 80% to 90% seen only once; the top ten take about 16%. The material sequenced was PBMCs, taken around atezolizumab (anti-PD-L1) treatment. The receptors stem from a man in his 60s with urothelial cancer.

The chain uses TRBV15 and TRBJ1-1, with 7 nucleotides matching TRBD1. V lost 0 bases and J lost 5; bases outside the gene matches: 6. The CDR3 loop spans 15 amino acids. Germline V gives CDR1 LNHNV, CDR2 YYDKDF (reference sequence). CDR3 loop: CATSRELTGDTEAFF. In nucleotides, the CDR3 is TGTGCCACCAGCAGAGAACTAACAGGGGATACTGAAGCTTTCTTT. The full variable domain, rest sourced from reference TRBV15 and TRBJ1-1, is DAMVIQNPRYQVTQFGKPVTLSCSQTLNHNVMYWYQQKSSQAPKLLFHYYDKDFNNEADTPDNFQSRRPNTSFCFLDIRSPGLGDTAMYLCATSRELTGDTEAFFGQGTRLTVV.

The rearrangement links TRBV27 to TRBJ2-7; D remains ambiguous. The V gene lost 4 bases and the J gene lost 6 bases, with 13 bases spanning the gap. Looked up from germline, CDR1 is MNHEY and CDR2 is SMNVEV (reference sequence). CDR3 length equals 13 residues. Here the CDR3 reads CASSSPQVSEQYF. The DNA for the CDR3 is TGTGCCAGCAGTTCCCCACAAGTCAGCGAGCAGTACTTC.

The rearrangement uses TRBV9 and TRBJ2-2; D call uncertain. Trimming left V 1 base short and J 5 bases short, with 6 bases between. The germline CDR1 and CDR2 sequences are SGDLS and YYNGEE. This CDR3 is 13 amino acids long. The CDR3: CASSVFRTGELFF. CDR3 sequence (DNA): TGTGCCAGCAGCGTATTCCGGACCGGGGAGCTGTTTTTT. The full variable domain, completed using reference TRBV9 and TRBJ2-2, is DSGVTQTPKHLITATGQRVTLRCSPRSGDLSVYWYQQSLDQGLQFLIQYYNGEERAKGNILERFSAQQFPDLHSELNLSSLELGDSALYFCASSVFRTGELFFGEGSRLTVL.

The J gene is TRBJ1-2, the V gene TRBV9, with TRBD1 matching over 9 bases. J was trimmed by 2 bases and V by 4 bases; bases with no gene match: 3. This CDR3 has 14 residues. Germline CDR1 and CDR2: SGDLS and YYNGEE. The CDR3 coding sequence is TGTGCCAGCAGCCCACAGGGGGCGAACTATGGCTACACCTTC. As protein: CASSPQGANYGYTF.

The chain recombines TRBV10-3 with TRBJ1-2; TRBD1 might be the D (6 bases). CDR1 ENHRY and CDR2 SYGVKD come from the germline V gene. This CDR3 spans 15 amino acids. Trimming cost V 2 bases and J 4 bases, with 14 bases left between them. CDR3 region: CAISEGQTAVYGYTF. Here the CDR3 DNA reads TGTGCCATCAGTGAGGGACAGACCGCAGTCTATGGCTACACCTTC.

This clone was found a few times. The chain is built from TRBV19 and TRBJ2-3, with 9 bases that match TRBD1. The CDR3 sequence is 15 residues long. The V gene end was trimmed by 1 base and the J gene end by 4 bases; junction bases not matched to a gene: 3. CDR1 and CDR2 from the germline V gene are LNHDA and SQIVND (reference sequence). This CDR3 is CASSIGGQGSDTQYF. CDR3 coding DNA: TGTGCCAGTAGTATAGGGGGACAGGGCTCAGATACGCAGTATTTT.

V and J are TRBV4-2 and TRBJ1-6, with a tentative D call TRBD1 (5 bases). The CDR3 covers 13 residues. Germline V lookup: CDR1 LGHNA, CDR2 YNFKEQ. Trimming removed 0 bases from V and 12 bases from J, with 9 bases in between. CDR3 in amino acids: CASSQEQGLPLHF. In DNA, the CDR3 is TGTGCCAGCAGCCAAGAGCAGGGTTTACCCCTCCACTTT.

V gene TRBV10-1 combines with J gene TRBJ2-4; D might be TRBD1 (5 bases). Germline V gives CDR1 WNHNN, CDR2 SYGVQD (reference sequence). Trimming cost V 0 bases and J 6 bases, with 6 bases left between them. CDR3 length equals 13 residues. The CDR3 sequence is CASSESQGNIQYF. The CDR3 region has the DNA TGCGCCAGCAGTGAGTCGCAGGGAAACATTCAGTACTTC.

V usage is TRBV30 and J usage is TRBJ2-3, with TRBD2 matching 8 bases. Germline loops: CDR1 GTSNPN, CDR2 SVGIG (reference sequence). V lost 1 base, J lost 3 bases, and 3 bases stayed unmatched. The CDR3 covers 14 residues. DNA for the CDR3: TGTGCCTGGAGTGCGGGAGGGTGGACAGATACGCAGTATTTT. This sequence encodes CAWSAGGWTDTQYF.

The chain couples TRBV28 to TRBJ2-7, with a weak D call TRBD2 (5 bases). Germline values: CDR1 MDHEN, CDR2 SYDVKM. With 9 bases removed from V and 2 bases from J, the gap between germline ends came to 17 bases. The CDR3 contains 14 residues. CDR3 loop: CASSSFGKTYEQYF. The CDR3 region has the DNA TGTGCCAGTTCCTCCTTCGGGAAGACCTACGAGCAGTACTTC.

The rearrangement links TRBV5-4 to TRBJ1-2; TRBD1 aligns across 11 bases. V shed 4 bases, J shed 4 bases, and the junction held 3 bases outside the gene matches. The CDR3 runs 14 residues. Germline CDR1 SGHNT, CDR2 YYREEE (reference sequence). CDR3 amino acids: CASSGQGAGYGYTF. CDR3 sequence (DNA): TGTGCCAGCAGCGGACAGGGGGCTGGCTATGGCTACACCTTC.

The chain employs TRBV2 and TRBJ2-3; no reliable D call. This CDR3 is 11 amino acids long. The germline CDR1 and CDR2 sequences are SNHLY and FYNNEI. The V and J ends lost 6 bases and 2 bases respectively, with 3 bases between them. The CDR3 sequence: CASRLTDTQYF. In nucleotides, the CDR3 is TGTGCCAGCAGACTCACAGATACGCAGTATTTT.

This clone appeared a few times. The chain couples TRBV7-9 to TRBJ1-1; D unclear. Germline V CDR1 and CDR2: SEHNR, FQNEAQ (reference sequence). The CDR3 consists of 13 residues. Trimming pared 2 bases from V and 1 base from J, leaving 5 bases between. The CDR3 region is CASSLLGNTEAFF. CDR3 sequence (DNA): TGTGCCAGCAGCTTACTCGGGAACACTGAAGCTTTCTTT. Based on the CDR3 plus reference TRBV7-9 and TRBJ1-1, the full variable domain is DTGVSQNPRHKITKRGQNVTFRCDPISEHNRLYWYRQTLGQGPEFLTYFQNEAQLEKSRLLSDRFSAERPKGSFSTLEIQRTEQGDSAMYLCASSLLGNTEAFFGQGTRLTVV.

This chain connects TRBV7-2 to TRBJ2-3; possible D gene TRBD2, 6 bases. CDR1 and CDR2 (germline): SGHTA, FQGNSA. The CDR3 runs to 15 residues. Trimming took 5 bases from V and 4 from J, leaving 16 bases between them. DNA of the CDR3: TGTGCCAGCAGCCTTCGCCCCCGCGGGGCAGATACGCAGTATTTT. Translated, it gives CASSLRPRGADTQYF.

This sequence joins TRBV30 and TRBJ1-3; 7 bases match TRBD1. The CDR3 has 16 amino acids. Trimming took 5 bases from V and 0 from J; bases not matched to a gene: 10. The germline V gene has CDR1 GTSNPN and CDR2 SVGIG (reference sequence). CDR3 nucleotides: TGTGCCTGGGCGCTCGCAGGGGGTTACTCTGGAAACACCATATATTTT. Amino acids: CAWALAGGYSGNTIYF.

CDR3 residues: CASSVDGQGNTEAFF. Written as DNA, the CDR3 is TGCGCCAGCAGTGTTGATGGGCAGGGGAACACTGAAGCTTTCTTT. V and J are TRBV10-1 and TRBJ1-1; perhaps TRBD1 as D (5 bases). Germline V gene sequence: CDR1 WNHNN, CDR2 SYGVQD (reference sequence). CDR3 length: 15 residues. The V and J ends lost 4 bases and 1 base respectively, with 13 bases between them.

In DNA form, the CDR3 reads TGTGCCTGGGGTAGACAGAACACTGAAGCTTTCTTT. Its translation is CAWGRQNTEAFF. The chain employs TRBV30 and TRBJ1-1; no clear D gene. V was cut by 5 bases and J by 1 base, with 8 bases left in between. The germline V gene has CDR1 GTSNPN and CDR2 SVGIG (reference sequence). This CDR3 spans 12 amino acids.

V and J are TRBV10-1 and TRBJ2-1, with 9 bases matching TRBD1. Germline V lookup: CDR1 WNHNN, CDR2 SYGVQD (reference sequence). The CDR3 extends over 15 amino acids. V was pared by 6 bases and J by 5 bases, with 8 bases of the junction left unmatched. This chain's CDR3 is CASSDRGQGNNEQFF. The CDR3 DNA is TGCGCCAGCAGCGACCGGGGACAGGGAAACAATGAGCAGTTCTTC.

The rearrangement uses TRBV7-2 and TRBJ2-7; 10 nucleotides align to TRBD2. The CDR3 is 17 residues long. Trimming removed 4 bases from V and 0 bases from J; junction bases left unmatched: 9. CDR1 is SGHTA and CDR2 is FQGNSA in the germline V gene. The CDR3 here is CASSSLFTSGVSYEQYF. In DNA form, the CDR3 reads TGTGCCAGCAGCTCCCTCTTCACTAGCGGGGTCTCCTACGAGCAGTACTTC.

The chain carries TRBV11-1 and TRBJ2-3, with D tentatively TRBD1 (6 bases). There are 16 residues in the CDR3. With 1 base removed from V and 6 bases from J, the gap between germline ends came to 17 bases. CDR1 is SGHAT, CDR2 FQDESV, per germline (reference sequence). The CDR3 protein is CASSLDYAGERDTQYF. The DNA of the CDR3 is TGTGCCAGCAGCTTAGATTATGCAGGGGAGCGGGATACGCAGTATTTT.